The 11 T cell receptor beta chains below were found in one sample sequenced in a study of T-cell memory formation after mild COVID-19. TCRdb called the 5' RACE reads again in MiXCR, with one record for every CDR3 protein. This table holds nearly 110,000 distinct CDR3 sequences, 9.5% to 15% found once. The sequenced material came from PBMCs or a T cell subset sorted from them (not recorded which). These receptors all come from an adult woman who had mild COVID-19 (a few samples of this study predate the infection). Cell type and time point are not known.

In this sample, this clonotype turned up once. V is TRBV18 and J is TRBJ2-7; no definite D call. Trimming pared 6 bases from V and 11 bases from J, leaving 17 bases between. CDR1 is KGHSH, CDR2 LQKENI, per germline. The CDR3 is 12 residues long. The chain's CDR3 is CASSEAKVQEYF. CDR3 in DNA: TGTGCCAGCTCCGAAGCCAAGGTCCAGGAGTACTTC. The full variable domain, its missing parts supplied by reference TRBV18 and TRBJ2-7, is NAGVMQNPRHLVRRRGQEARLRCSPMKGHSHVYWYRQLPEEGLKFMVYLQKENIIDESGMPKERFSAEFPKEGPSILRIQQVVRGDSAAYFCASSEAKVQEYFGPGTRLTVT.

The V and J genes are TRBV7-9 and TRBJ2-5, with a tentative D call TRBD2 (5 bases). V was pared by 4 bases and J by 3 bases, with 9 bases between. The germline V gene encodes CDR1 SEHNR and CDR2 FQNEAQ (reference sequence). The CDR3 is 13 residues long. As DNA, the CDR3 is TGTGCCAGCAGCTCCCTACTAGAAGAGACCCAGTACTTC. It yields the protein CASSSLLEETQYF.

The sample holds many counts of this clonotype. The V and J genes are TRBV12-3 or TRBV12-4 and TRBJ2-7; 9 positions match TRBD1. CDR3 length: 14 residues. The J segment lost 4 bases and the V segment lost 0 bases, leaving 1 base of the junction unmatched. Here the CDR3 DNA reads TGTGCCAGCAGTTTAGCCGGGACAGGGTACGAGCAGTACTTC. Amino acid sequence: CASSLAGTGYEQYF.

A few counts support this clonotype. This chain joins TRBV4-1 and TRBJ2-1, with D possibly called TRBD1 or TRBD2 (7 bases each). The CDR3 consists of 15 residues. Trimming removed 1 base at V and 8 bases at J, with 15 bases between. Germline CDR1 is MGHRA and CDR2 is YSYEKL. This chain's CDR3 is CASSQAGQGGDEQFF. The CDR3 nucleotides are TGCGCCAGCAGCCAAGCAGGGCAGGGGGGGGATGAGCAGTTCTTC.

This clonotype has at least ten counts. The CDR3 DNA reads TGTGCCAGCAGCCAAGTCATCGGAGCTGAAGCTTTCTTT. It yields the protein CASSQVIGAEAFF. The rearrangement joins TRBV4-2 to TRBJ1-1; no clear D gene. The germline V gene has CDR1 LGHNA and CDR2 YNFKEQ. V lost 1 base to trimming and J lost 6 bases, with 9 bases between them. The CDR3 spans 13 residues.

The rearrangement uses TRBV21-1 and TRBJ2-7; the D call TRBD1 from the table was never checked on the DNA. TRBV21-1 is tagged as a pseudogene. This CDR3 is 16 amino acids long. The CDR3 DNA sequence: TGTGCCAGCAGCAAACCCCGGGACAGGGTTGTCCACGAGCAGTACTTC. This gives the protein CASSKPRDRVVHEQYF.

The chain carries TRBV7-6 and TRBJ2-1; 9 bases match TRBD1. Per the germline V gene, CDR1 is SGHVS and CDR2 is FNYEAQ. The CDR3 totals 15 residues. J gave up 3 bases and V 4 bases, and 4 bases lay outside the gene matches. CDR3 nucleotides: TGTGCCAGCAGCTCGACAGGGGGATTCTACAATGAGCAGTTCTTC. It is translated as CASSSTGGFYNEQFF.

The rearrangement joins TRBV7-8 to TRBJ2-1; tentatively, D is TRBD1 (7 bases). V lost 1 base to trimming and J lost 5 bases, with 18 bases between them. Looked up from germline, CDR1 is SGHVS and CDR2 is FQNEAQ. There are 17 residues in the CDR3. CDR3 DNA sequence: TGTGCCAGCAGCTTAGTTAGGGGGGACAGAGAGGACAATGAGCAGTTCTTC. Protein product: CASSLVRGDREDNEQFF.

The table lists this clonotype with a few counts. The chain employs TRBV12-3 or TRBV12-4 and TRBJ2-3, with D hard to call. The CDR3 loop spans 13 amino acids. Trimming left V 0 bases short and J 6 bases short, with 7 bases between. The CDR3 sequence: CASSLASWDTQYF. The CDR3 coding sequence is TGTGCCAGCAGTTTAGCGTCATGGGATACGCAGTATTTT.

This clonotype was recorded a few times. The chain has TRBV11-1 and TRBJ2-5; D might be TRBD2 (5 bases). The germline V and J ends were trimmed by 5 bases and 5 bases, with 18 bases remaining between them. The CDR3 covers 15 residues. The germline V gene encodes CDR1 SGHAT and CDR2 FQDESV (reference sequence). In DNA, the CDR3 is TGTGCCAGCAGCCCTCCGGAGGATCTGCGGGAGACCCAGTACTTC. Protein: CASSPPEDLRETQYF.

This clonotype turned up a few times. The rearrangement joins TRBV6-6 to TRBJ2-1; the match to TRBD1 covers 7 bases. From germline, CDR1 is MNHNY and CDR2 SVGAGI (reference sequence). The CDR3 sequence is 17 residues long. V shed 2 bases and J 8 bases; nucleotides not matched to a gene: 15. The CDR3 sequence is CASSYPPSLDRTDEQFF. The CDR3 nucleotides read TGTGCCAGCAGTTACCCCCCGTCCTTGGACAGGACCGATGAGCAGTTCTTC.